This is a list of T cell receptor beta chains from one sample in a study of T cell changes during pregnancy in multiple sclerosis. The assay was immunoSEQ multiplex PCR, and TCRdb's table has in-frame clones only and misses some. In the table there are under 30,000 clones, about 93% of which are singletons. The input for sequencing was CD4+ T cells from peripheral blood mononuclear cells, taken after pregnancy. Receptor source: a female donor with multiple sclerosis, enrolled in a pregnancy study. The CDR3 runs from the conserved cysteine through the conserved F or W. Each record gives: D gene, clone size, J gene, V gene, CDR3 protein, CDR3 DNA. A D gene is named only where the DNA matches it firmly. Only some rows state a clone size, as once, few, many or a class for expanded clones.

.	once	TRBJ1-5	TRBV7-9	CASSLFRGGAYSNQPQHF	TGTGCCAGCAGCTTATTCCGGGGGGGGGCTTATAGCAATCAGCCCCAGCATTTT
TRBD1	few	TRBJ1-4	TRBV5-1	CASSLAPTGQEKLFF	TGCGCCAGCAGCTTGGCGCCGACAGGGCAGGAAAAACTGTTTTTT
TRBD1	.	TRBJ1-2	TRBV4-1	CASSQVVIRDRALGYTF	TGCGCCAGCAGCCAAGTTGTGATTCGGGACAGGGCTTTAGGCTACACCTTC
.	few	TRBJ2-5	TRBV18	CASSPNQETQYF	TGTGCCAGCTCACCCAACCAAGAGACCCAGTACTTC
TRBD1	.	TRBJ1-2	TRBV6-6	CASSWDRNYGYTF	TGTGCCAGCAGTTGGGACAGAAACTATGGCTACACCTTC
.	.	TRBJ2-2	TRBV7-9	CASRSHGAGTGELFF	TGTGCCAGCAGGAGTCATGGGGCGGGGACCGGGGAGCTGTTTTTT
.	.	TRBJ1-5	TRBV30	CAWSVRSSVSNQPQHF	TGTGCCTGGAGTGTACGTAGTTCGGTAAGCAATCAGCCCCAGCATTTT
TRBD2	once	TRBJ2-1	TRBV9	CASSVGVAGPPYNEQFF	TGTGCCAGCAGCGTAGGGGTAGCGGGGCCGCCTTACAATGAGCAGTTCTTC
TRBD2	.	TRBJ2-6	TRBV7-9	CANGGDSGANVLTF	TGTGCCAACGGGGGGGACTCTGGGGCCAACGTCCTGACTTTC
TRBD1	.	TRBJ1-3	TRBV6-6	CASSGGQASSGNTIYF	TGTGCCAGCAGTGGCGGACAGGCAAGCTCTGGAAACACCATATATTTT
TRBD1	.	TRBJ1-1	TRBV6-5	CASSPTGKNTEAFF	TGTGCCAGCAGTCCGACAGGGAAGAACACTGAAGCTTTCTTT